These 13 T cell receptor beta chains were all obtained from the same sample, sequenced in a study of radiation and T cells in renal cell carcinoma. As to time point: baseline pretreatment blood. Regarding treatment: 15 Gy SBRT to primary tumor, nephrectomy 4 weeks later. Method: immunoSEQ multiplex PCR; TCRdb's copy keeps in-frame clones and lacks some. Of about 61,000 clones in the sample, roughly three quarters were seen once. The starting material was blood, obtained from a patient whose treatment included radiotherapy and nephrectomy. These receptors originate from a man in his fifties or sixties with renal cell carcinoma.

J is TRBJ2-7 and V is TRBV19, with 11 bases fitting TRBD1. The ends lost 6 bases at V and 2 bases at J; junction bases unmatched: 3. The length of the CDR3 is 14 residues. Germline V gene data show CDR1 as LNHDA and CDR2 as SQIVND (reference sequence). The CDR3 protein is CASRGTGGAYEQYF. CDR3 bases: TGTGCCAGTAGAGGGACAGGGGGAGCCTACGAGCAGTACTTC.

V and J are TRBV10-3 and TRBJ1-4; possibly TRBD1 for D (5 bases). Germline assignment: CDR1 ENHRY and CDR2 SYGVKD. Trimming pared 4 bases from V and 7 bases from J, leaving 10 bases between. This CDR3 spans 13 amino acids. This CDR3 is CAISVEGFEKLFF. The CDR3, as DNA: TGTGCCATCAGTGTAGAGGGGTTTGAAAAACTGTTTTTT.

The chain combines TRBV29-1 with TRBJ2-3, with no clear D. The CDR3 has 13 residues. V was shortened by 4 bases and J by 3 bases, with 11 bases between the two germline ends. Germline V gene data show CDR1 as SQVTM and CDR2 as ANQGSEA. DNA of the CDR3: TGCAGCGTTGGGGTTACTGGGACAGATACGCAGTATTTT. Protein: CSVGVTGTDTQYF.

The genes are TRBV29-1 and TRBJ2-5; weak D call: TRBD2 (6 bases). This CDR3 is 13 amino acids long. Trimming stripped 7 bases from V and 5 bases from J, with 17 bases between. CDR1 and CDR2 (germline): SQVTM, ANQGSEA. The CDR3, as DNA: TGCAGCGCATCGGAGGGTCCGGGTGAGACCCAGTACTTC. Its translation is CSASEGPGETQYF. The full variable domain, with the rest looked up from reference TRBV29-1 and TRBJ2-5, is SAVISQKPSRDICQRGTSLTIQCQVDSQVTMMFWYRQQPGQSLTLIATANQGSEATYESGFVIDKFPISRPNLTFSTLTVSNMSPEDSSIYLCSASEGPGETQYFGPGTRLLVL.

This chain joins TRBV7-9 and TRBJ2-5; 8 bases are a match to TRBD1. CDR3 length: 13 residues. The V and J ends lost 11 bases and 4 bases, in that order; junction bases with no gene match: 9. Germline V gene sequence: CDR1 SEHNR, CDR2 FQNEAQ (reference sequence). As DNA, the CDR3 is TGTGCCGAGCGGCAGGGGGCGGGAGAGACCCAGTACTTC. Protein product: CAERQGAGETQYF.

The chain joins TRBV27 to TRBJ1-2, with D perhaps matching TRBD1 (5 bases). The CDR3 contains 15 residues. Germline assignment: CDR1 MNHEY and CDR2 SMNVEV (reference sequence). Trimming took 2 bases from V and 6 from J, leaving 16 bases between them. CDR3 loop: CASSLRFSGINGYTF. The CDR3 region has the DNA TGTGCCAGCAGTTTACGTTTTTCAGGGATTAATGGCTACACCTTC.

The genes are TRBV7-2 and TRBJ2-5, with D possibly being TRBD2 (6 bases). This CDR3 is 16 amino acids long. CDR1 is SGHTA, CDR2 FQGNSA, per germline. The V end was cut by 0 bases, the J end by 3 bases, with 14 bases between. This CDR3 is CASSLAPWRREETQYF. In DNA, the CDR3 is TGTGCCAGCAGCTTAGCGCCATGGCGGAGGGAAGAGACCCAGTACTTC.

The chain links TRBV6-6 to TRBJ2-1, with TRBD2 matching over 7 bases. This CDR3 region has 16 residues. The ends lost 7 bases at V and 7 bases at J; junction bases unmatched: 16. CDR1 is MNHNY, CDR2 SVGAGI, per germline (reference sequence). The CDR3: CASNGEGTLRRNEQFF. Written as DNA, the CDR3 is TGTGCCAGCAATGGGGAGGGCACCCTTAGGAGGAATGAGCAGTTCTTC.

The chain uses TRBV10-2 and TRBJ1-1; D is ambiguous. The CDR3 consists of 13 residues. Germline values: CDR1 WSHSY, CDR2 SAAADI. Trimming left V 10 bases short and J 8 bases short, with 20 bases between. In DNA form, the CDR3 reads TGCGCCACCCTACCGGAGATGGAAAACGAAGCTTTCTTT. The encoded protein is CATLPEMENEAFF.

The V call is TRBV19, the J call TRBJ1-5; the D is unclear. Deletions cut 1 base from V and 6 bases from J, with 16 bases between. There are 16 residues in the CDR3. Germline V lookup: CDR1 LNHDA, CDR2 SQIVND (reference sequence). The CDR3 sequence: CASSIVQLGFAQPQHF. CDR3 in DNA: TGTGCCAGTAGTATAGTCCAATTGGGGTTTGCTCAGCCCCAGCATTTT.

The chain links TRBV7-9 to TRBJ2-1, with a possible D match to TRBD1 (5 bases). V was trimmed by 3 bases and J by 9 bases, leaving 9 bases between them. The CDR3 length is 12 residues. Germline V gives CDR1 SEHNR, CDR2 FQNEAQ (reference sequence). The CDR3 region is CASSFADTEQFF. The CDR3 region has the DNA TGTGCCAGCAGCTTCGCGGACACTGAGCAGTTCTTC.

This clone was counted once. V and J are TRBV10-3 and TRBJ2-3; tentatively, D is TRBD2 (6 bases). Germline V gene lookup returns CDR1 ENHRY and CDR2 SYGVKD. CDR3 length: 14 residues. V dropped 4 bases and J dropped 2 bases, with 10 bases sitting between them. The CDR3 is CAISGREATDTQYF. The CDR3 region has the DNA TGTGCCATCAGTGGCAGGGAGGCCACAGATACGCAGTATTTT.

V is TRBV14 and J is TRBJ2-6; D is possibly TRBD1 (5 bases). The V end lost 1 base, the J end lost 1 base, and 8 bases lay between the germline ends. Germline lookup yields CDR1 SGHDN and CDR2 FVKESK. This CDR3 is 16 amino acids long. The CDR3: CASSQARQSGANVLTF. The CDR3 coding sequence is TGTGCCAGCAGCCAAGCTCGACAGTCTGGGGCCAACGTCCTGACTTTC.